The TCR beta chain under discussion was sequenced for a study of shared clonotypes between healthy human individuals. Assay execution took place at the deep level. Data came from immunoSEQ multiplex PCR; TCRdb stores just in-frame clones and leaves some out. The sample includes about 1.9 million clones, about 93% of them seen just once. Worth noting for this clone: Other DNA sequences in the sample encode the same CDR3.

CD45RO negativity and positive selection for CCR7 defined naive CD8 cells, a population that excluded terminally differentiated effector memory CD45RA+ cells. The donors, all of them Caucasian adults, lived in Nashville, Tennessee. The CDR3 covers 15 residues. V was pared by 3 bases and J by 2 bases, with 10 bases between. Germline assignment: CDR1 LGHNA and CDR2 YSLEER. The rearrangement joins TRBV4-3 to TRBJ2-2, with D possibly called TRBD1 or TRBD2 (5 bases each). The TCR sequence derives from a man aged 18 to 30 in good health. Some clones in this sample may be carry-over from other donors' samples. Sequenced sample: naive CD8+ T cells from PBMCs. As DNA, the CDR3 is TGCGCCAGCAGCCAGGGGACGGGCAACACCGGGGAGCTGTTTTTT. This gives the protein CASSQGTGNTGELFF.